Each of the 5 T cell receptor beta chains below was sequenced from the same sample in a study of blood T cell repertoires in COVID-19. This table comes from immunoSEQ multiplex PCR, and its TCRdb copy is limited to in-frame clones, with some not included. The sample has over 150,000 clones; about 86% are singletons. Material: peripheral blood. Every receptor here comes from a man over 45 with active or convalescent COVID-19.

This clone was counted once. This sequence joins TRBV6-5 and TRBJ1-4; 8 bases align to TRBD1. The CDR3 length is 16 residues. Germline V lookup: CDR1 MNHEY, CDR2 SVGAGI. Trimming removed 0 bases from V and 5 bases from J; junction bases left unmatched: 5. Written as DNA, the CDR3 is TGTGCCAGCAGTTACTCGGATCGACAGGGGAATGAAAAACTGTTTTTT. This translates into CASSYSDRQGNEKLFF.

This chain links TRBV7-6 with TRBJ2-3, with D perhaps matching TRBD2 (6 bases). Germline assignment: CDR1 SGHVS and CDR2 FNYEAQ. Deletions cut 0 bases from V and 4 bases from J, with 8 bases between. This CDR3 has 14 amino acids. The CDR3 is CASSLARGADTQYF. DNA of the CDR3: TGTGCCAGCAGCTTAGCGCGCGGGGCAGATACGCAGTATTTT.

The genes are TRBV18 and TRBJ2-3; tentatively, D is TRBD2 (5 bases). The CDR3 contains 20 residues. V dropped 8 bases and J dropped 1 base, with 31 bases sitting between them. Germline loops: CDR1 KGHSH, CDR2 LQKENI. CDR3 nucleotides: TGTGCCAGCCCCCTAGCAAAGAGGCCCGCGATAAATCGTCGCACAGATACGCAGTATTTT. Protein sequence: CASPLAKRPAINRRTDTQYF.

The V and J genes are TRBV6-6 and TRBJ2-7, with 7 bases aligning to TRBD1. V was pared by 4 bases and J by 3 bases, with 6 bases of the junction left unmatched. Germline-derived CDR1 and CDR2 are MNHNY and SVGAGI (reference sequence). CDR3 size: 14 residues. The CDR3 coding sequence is TGTGCCAGCAGTTCCGGACAGGCAAACTACGAGCAGTACTTC. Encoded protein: CASSSGQANYEQYF.

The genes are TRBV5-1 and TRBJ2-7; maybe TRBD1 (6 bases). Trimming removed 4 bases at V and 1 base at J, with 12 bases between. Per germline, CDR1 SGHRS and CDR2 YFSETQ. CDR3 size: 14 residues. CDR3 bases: TGCGCCAGCAGCGCCCGGGACATTTCCTACGAGCAGTACTTC. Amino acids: CASSARDISYEQYF.